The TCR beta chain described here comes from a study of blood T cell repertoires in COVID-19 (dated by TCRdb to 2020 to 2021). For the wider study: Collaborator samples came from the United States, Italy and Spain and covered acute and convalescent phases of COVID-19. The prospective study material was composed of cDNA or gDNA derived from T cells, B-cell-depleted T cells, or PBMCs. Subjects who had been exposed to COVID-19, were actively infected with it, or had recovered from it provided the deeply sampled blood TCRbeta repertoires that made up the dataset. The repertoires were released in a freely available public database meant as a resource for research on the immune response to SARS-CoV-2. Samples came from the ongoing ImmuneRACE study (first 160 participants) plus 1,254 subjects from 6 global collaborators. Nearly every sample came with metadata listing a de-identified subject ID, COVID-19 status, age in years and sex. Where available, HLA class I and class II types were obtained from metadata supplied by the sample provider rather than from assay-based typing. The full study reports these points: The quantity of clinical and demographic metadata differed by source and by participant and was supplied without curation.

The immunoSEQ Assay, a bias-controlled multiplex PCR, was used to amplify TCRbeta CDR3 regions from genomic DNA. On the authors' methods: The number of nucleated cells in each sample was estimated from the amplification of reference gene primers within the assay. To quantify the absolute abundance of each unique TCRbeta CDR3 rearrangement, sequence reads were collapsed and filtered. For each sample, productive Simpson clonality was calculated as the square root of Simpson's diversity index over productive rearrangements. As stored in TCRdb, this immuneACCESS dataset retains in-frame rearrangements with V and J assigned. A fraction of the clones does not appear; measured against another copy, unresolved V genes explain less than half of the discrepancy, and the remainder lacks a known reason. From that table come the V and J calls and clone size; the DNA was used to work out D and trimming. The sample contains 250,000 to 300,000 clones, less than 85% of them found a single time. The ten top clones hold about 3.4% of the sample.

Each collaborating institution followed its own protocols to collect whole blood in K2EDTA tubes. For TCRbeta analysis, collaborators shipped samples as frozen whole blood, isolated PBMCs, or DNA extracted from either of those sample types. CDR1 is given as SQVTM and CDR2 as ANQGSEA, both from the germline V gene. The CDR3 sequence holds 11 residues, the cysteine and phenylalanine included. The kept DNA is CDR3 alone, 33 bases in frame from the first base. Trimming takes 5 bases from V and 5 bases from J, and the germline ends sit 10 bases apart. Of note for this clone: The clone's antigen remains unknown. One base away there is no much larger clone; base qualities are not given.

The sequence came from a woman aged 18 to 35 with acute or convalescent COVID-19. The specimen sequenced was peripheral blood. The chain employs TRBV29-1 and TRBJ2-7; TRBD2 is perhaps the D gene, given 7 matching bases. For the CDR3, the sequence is CSVRGTNEQYF. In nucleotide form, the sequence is TGCAGCGTTAGGGGGACTAACGAGCAGTACTTC.